These 21 T cell receptor beta chains were sequenced from one sample in a study of T cell responses to AZD1222 COVID-19 vaccine. Assay: immunoSEQ multiplex PCR; the TCRdb copy retains only in-frame clones and omits some. This table holds under 150,000 clones, over 80% found once. The material was peripheral blood, obtained on day 0 of MenACWY control vaccination. The source of these receptors is an adult in good health.

The chain couples TRBV27 to TRBJ2-1; 7 bases fit TRBD1. Germline values: CDR1 MNHEY, CDR2 SMNVEV (reference sequence). Germline trimming cut 3 bases from V and 9 bases from J; bases unmatched to any gene: 14. This CDR3 has 16 amino acids. CDR3 sequence reads: CASSFPGTVRRSEQFF. The CDR3 DNA reads TGTGCCAGCAGTTTCCCCGGGACAGTTCGAAGGAGTGAGCAGTTCTTC.

This sequence joins TRBV4-2 and TRBJ2-1; 8 bases align to TRBD1. The CDR3 sequence is 13 residues long. J lost 8 bases, V lost 4 bases, and 4 bases had no gene match. The germline V gene encodes CDR1 LGHNA and CDR2 YNFKEQ. The DNA of the CDR3 is TGTGCCAGCAGCCCAGGGGGCGGTGATGAGCAGTTCTTC. This codes for CASSPGGGDEQFF.

The V and J genes are TRBV2 and TRBJ1-1, with 7 bases that match TRBD1. The trim removed 6 bases at V and 4 bases at J, leaving 8 bases unmatched. From germline, CDR1 is SNHLY and CDR2 FYNNEI. The CDR3 sequence is 14 residues long. CDR3 in amino acids: CASRRDRGVTEAFF. DNA for the CDR3: TGTGCCAGCAGGAGGGACAGAGGGGTCACTGAAGCTTTCTTT.

The gene calls are TRBV7-6 and TRBJ2-2, with 9 bases aligning to TRBD1. The germline gives CDR1 SGHVS, CDR2 FNYEAQ. The CDR3 totals 16 residues. V dropped 5 bases and J dropped 7; count of bases not matched to a gene: 11. The CDR3 nucleotides read TGTGCCAGCAGCCTCTCGTACAGGGGGCAATTCGGGGAGCTGTTTTTT. As protein: CASSLSYRGQFGELFF. Supplemented by reference TRBV7-6 and TRBJ2-2, the full variable domain reads GAGVSQSPRYKVTKRGQDVALRCDPISGHVSLYWYRQALGQGPEFLTYFNYEAQQDKSGLPNDRFSAERPEGSISTLTIQRTEQRDSAMYRCASSLSYRGQFGELFFGEGSRLTVL.

Points on this clone: Additional DNA sequences in this sample encode the identical CDR3. CDR3 residues: CATSRESGNTIYF. CDR3 sequence (DNA): TGTGCCACCAGCAGAGAATCGGGAAACACCATATATTTT. V is TRBV15 and J is TRBJ1-3; D is undetermined. Germline loops: CDR1 LNHNV, CDR2 YYDKDF (reference sequence). V lost 0 bases to trimming and J lost 4 bases, with 4 bases between them. CDR3 length: 13 residues.

The CDR3 reads CASSSVALTNYGYTF. CDR3 nucleotides: TGTGCCAGCAGCTCAGTGGCCCTAACGAACTATGGCTACACCTTC. This chain joins TRBV28 and TRBJ1-2; D unclear. Germline CDR1 MDHEN, CDR2 SYDVKM. Between the trimmed V and J ends, which lost 6 bases and 2 bases, there was a span of 16 bases. The CDR3 has 15 residues.

V and J are TRBV3-1 (or the pseudogene TRBV3-2) and TRBJ2-2, with 8 bases fitting TRBD2. Germline values: CDR1 LGHDT, CDR2 YNNKEL (reference sequence). The CDR3 is 16 amino acids. With 1 base clipped from V and 4 bases from J, the junction kept 5 bases outside the gene matches. CDR3 region: CASSQVGLAVTGELFF. CDR3 DNA sequence: TGTGCCAGCAGCCAAGTAGGACTAGCAGTCACCGGGGAGCTGTTTTTT.

The rearrangement uses TRBV9 and TRBJ1-5; tentative D call: TRBD1 (6 bases). The V gene lost 4 bases and the J gene lost 1 base, with 9 bases spanning the gap. The CDR3 runs 14 residues. In germline, CDR1 is SGDLS, CDR2 YYNGEE. This CDR3 reads CASSLGASNQPQHF. The CDR3 DNA follows: TGTGCCAGCAGCTTGGGGGCGAGCAATCAGCCCCAGCATTTT.

J is TRBJ1-2 and V is TRBV14; D is possibly TRBD1 (6 bases). The CDR3 contains 13 residues. V lost 5 bases and J lost 8, with 15 bases in between. Germline V CDR1 and CDR2: SGHDN, FVKESK. This CDR3 is CASSSQGGSGYTF. DNA for the CDR3: TGTGCCAGCAGCTCACAGGGAGGGTCGGGCTACACCTTC.

This sequence joins TRBV28 and TRBJ1-1, with unresolved D. The CDR3 totals 15 residues. CDR1 and CDR2 (germline): MDHEN, SYDVKM. V gave up 3 bases and J gave up 0 bases, with 11 bases separating them. The CDR3, as DNA: TGTGCCAGCAGTTTGTCCAGGACCATGAACACTGAAGCTTTCTTT. This encodes CASSLSRTMNTEAFF.

This chain uses TRBV9 with TRBJ1-6; D is undetermined. CDR1 and CDR2 from the germline V gene are SGDLS and YYNGEE. V was trimmed by 0 bases and J by 0 bases, leaving 7 bases between them. The CDR3 is made up of 16 amino acids. The CDR3 coding sequence is TGTGCCAGCAGCGTAGAGGCGCACTCCTATAATTCACCCCTCCACTTT. Protein product: CASSVEAHSYNSPLHF.

The sample holds one count of this clone. CDR3 nucleotide sequence: TGTGCCAGCAGCAAGCGGGAGGTCTTTAGCTCCTACAATGAGCAGTTCTTC. Translation: CASSKREVFSSYNEQFF. The V and J genes are TRBV11-2 and TRBJ2-1; 9 positions agree with TRBD2. Germline V CDR1 and CDR2: SGHAT, FQNNGV. CDR3 length: 17 residues. With 5 bases clipped from V and 0 bases from J, the junction kept 8 bases outside the gene matches.

This clone was detected only once. The V and J genes are TRBV5-4 and TRBJ2-6, with D perhaps TRBD2 (5 bases). The V gene lost 1 base and the J gene lost 4 bases, with 9 bases spanning the gap. The CDR3 sequence is 15 residues long. Germline V lookup: CDR1 SGHNT, CDR2 YYREEE (reference sequence). The CDR3 coding sequence is TGTGCCAGCAGCTTGTGGGGAGCCGGGGCCAACGTCCTGACTTTC. It specifies CASSLWGAGANVLTF.

The CDR3 DNA follows: TGTGCCAGCTCGGGACAGGGTGGCCACGAGCAGTACTTC. This translates into CASSGQGGHEQYF. The chain uses TRBV18 and TRBJ2-7, with TRBD1 identical over 9 bases. Germline values: CDR1 KGHSH, CDR2 LQKENI. With V trimmed by 6 bases and J by 5 bases, 5 bases remained unmatched. This CDR3 region has 13 residues.

This rearrangement joins TRBV7-2 to TRBJ2-1; TRBD2 matches at 12 bases. With V trimmed by 4 bases and J by 3 bases, 10 bases remained unmatched. The CDR3 is made up of 18 amino acids. Germline CDR1 is SGHTA and CDR2 is FQGNSA. The CDR3 nucleotides read TGTGCCAGCAGCTCACTAGCGGGGGGCCCCCGGGGCTACAATGAGCAGTTCTTC. It is translated as CASSSLAGGPRGYNEQFF.

This chain connects TRBV5-1 to TRBJ2-3; tentative D call: TRBD1 (5 bases). Germline V gene sequence: CDR1 SGHRS, CDR2 YFSETQ. CDR3 length: 16 residues. Trimming pared 3 bases from V and 0 bases from J, leaving 14 bases between. The CDR3 protein is CASSSRRAGSTDTQYF. Written as DNA, the CDR3 is TGCGCCAGCAGCTCTCGGCGTGCAGGGAGCACAGATACGCAGTATTTT.

The J gene is TRBJ2-2, the V gene TRBV7-8; a possible D gene is TRBD1 (6 bases). The length of the CDR3 is 15 residues. The germline V and J ends were trimmed by 8 bases and 5 bases, with 18 bases remaining between them. CDR1 SGHVS and CDR2 FQNEAQ come from the germline V gene. CDR3 residues: CASRPRQGQTGELFF. Here the CDR3 DNA reads TGTGCCAGCCGACCGAGGCAGGGGCAGACCGGGGAGCTGTTTTTT. Looking up the rest from reference TRBV7-8 and TRBJ2-2 gives the full variable domain: GAGVSQSPRYKVAKRGQDVALRCDPISGHVSLFWYQQALGQGPEFLTYFQNEAQLDKSGLPSDRFFAERPEGSVSTLKIQRTQQEDSAVYLCASRPRQGQTGELFFGEGSRLTVL.

This clone appeared once. The chain couples TRBV28 to TRBJ2-5, with TRBD1 as a possible D gene (6 bases). Trimming shortened V by 7 bases and J by 7 bases, and 16 bases separated the two germline ends. The CDR3 extends over 13 amino acids. The germline V gene encodes CDR1 MDHEN and CDR2 SYDVKM. CDR3 in DNA: TGTGCCAGCACCCCGGACAGAACGGGGACCCAGTACTTC. This sequence encodes CASTPDRTGTQYF.

This clone was detected only a few times. V gene TRBV11-3 combines with J gene TRBJ2-2; tentatively, D is TRBD1 (5 bases). The CDR3 sequence is 14 residues long. From germline, CDR1 is SGHNT and CDR2 YENEEA. Between the trimmed V and J ends, which lost 2 bases and 2 bases, there was a span of 6 bases. The CDR3 bases are TGTGCCAGCAGCTTAAGGGGTAACACCGGGGAGCTGTTTTTT. As protein: CASSLRGNTGELFF.

The CDR3 loop is CASSGHSYNEQFF. As DNA, the CDR3 is TGTGCCAGCAGCGGCCACTCCTACAATGAGCAGTTCTTC. The chain carries TRBV3-1 (or the pseudogene TRBV3-2) and TRBJ2-1; D not resolved. Between the trimmed V and J ends, which lost 5 bases and 0 bases, there was a span of 5 bases. Germline V gene sequence: CDR1 LGHDT, CDR2 YNNKEL (reference sequence). This CDR3 is built from 13 residues.

This chain links TRBV11-2 with TRBJ1-6; D is undetermined. Trimming pared 0 bases from V and 0 bases from J, leaving 9 bases between. The CDR3 consists of 17 residues. The germline gives CDR1 SGHAT, CDR2 FQNNGV. The CDR3 nucleotides read TGTGCCAGCAGCTTAGATAGGGAGTTCTCCTATAATTCACCCCTCCACTTT. This gives the protein CASSLDREFSYNSPLHF.